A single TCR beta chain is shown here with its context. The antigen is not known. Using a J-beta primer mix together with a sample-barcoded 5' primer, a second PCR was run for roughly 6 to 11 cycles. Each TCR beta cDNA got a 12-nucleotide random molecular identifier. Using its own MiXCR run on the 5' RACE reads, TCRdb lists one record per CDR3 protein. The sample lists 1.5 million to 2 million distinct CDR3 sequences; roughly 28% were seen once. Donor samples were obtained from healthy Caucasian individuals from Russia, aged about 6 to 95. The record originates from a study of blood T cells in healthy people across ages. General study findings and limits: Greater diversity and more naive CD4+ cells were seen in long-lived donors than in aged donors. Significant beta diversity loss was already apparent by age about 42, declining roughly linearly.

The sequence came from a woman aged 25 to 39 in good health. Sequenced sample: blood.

The CDR3 loop is CASSVAAGGPKAFF. The CDR3 DNA sequence: TGTGCCAGCAGCGTAGCTGCGGGGGGACCTAAAGCTTTCTTT. V gene TRBV9 combines with J gene TRBJ1-1; D might be TRBD1 (5 bases). Germline lookup yields CDR1 SGDLS and CDR2 YYNGEE. The CDR3 contains 14 residues. Trimming cost V 0 bases and J 9 bases, with 15 bases left between them.